A single sample gave rise to the 20 T cell receptor beta chains below, sequenced in a study of blood T cell repertoires in COVID-19. Profiled with immunoSEQ multiplex PCR; TCRdb holds only in-frame clones, not every one. The sample records approximately 290,000 clones, about 80% being singletons. Sequencing was done on a sample of peripheral blood. Every receptor here comes from a person in their 70s with COVID-19, enrolled during active disease.

The rearrangement links TRBV5-1 to TRBJ1-4, with D perhaps matching TRBD1 (5 bases). V gave up 3 bases and J gave up 7 bases, with 13 bases separating them. The CDR3 totals 14 residues. The germline V gene has CDR1 SGHRS and CDR2 YFSETQ. The CDR3 nucleotides read TGCGCCAGCAGCTCACAGGTGCCAAGTGAAAAACTGTTTTTT. This gives the protein CASSSQVPSEKLFF. The full variable domain, in which reference TRBV5-1 and TRBJ1-4 provide the parts outside the CDR3, is KAGVTQTPRYLIKTRGQQVTLSCSPISGHRSVSWYQQTPGQGLQFLFEYFSETQRNKGNFPGRFSGRQFSNSRSEMNVSTLELGDSALYLCASSSQVPSEKLFFGSGTQLSVL.

This clone was seen only once. The CDR3 region has the DNA TGTGCCAGCAGCCCCACCGGGACAGGGGGCAATCAGCCCCAGCATTTT. It specifies CASSPTGTGGNQPQHF. The rearrangement links TRBV5-8 to TRBJ1-5, with TRBD1 matching over 10 bases. CDR3 length: 16 residues. Unmatched junction bases numbered 6, after V lost 4 bases and J lost 2 bases. Germline V CDR1 and CDR2: SGHTS, YDEGEE.

The rearrangement links TRBV3-1 (or the pseudogene TRBV3-2) to TRBJ1-3; tentative D call: TRBD1 (5 bases). The germline V gene has CDR1 LGHDT and CDR2 YNNKEL (reference sequence). With 2 bases removed from V and 0 bases from J, the gap between germline ends came to 14 bases. The CDR3 is 17 amino acids. CDR3 amino acids: CASSQRIQGFSGNTIYF. The CDR3 nucleotides are TGTGCCAGCAGCCAACGTATTCAGGGATTCTCTGGAAACACCATATATTTT.

This rearrangement joins TRBV5-1 to TRBJ2-6, with TRBD1 as a possible D gene (6 bases). With 0 bases removed from V and 0 bases from J, the gap between germline ends came to 13 bases. Per the germline V gene, CDR1 is SGHRS and CDR2 is YFSETQ. The CDR3 is 18 residues long. CDR3 bases: TGCGCCAGCAGCTTGGCCATCGTACAGGGCTCTGGGGCCAACGTCCTGACTTTC. As protein: CASSLAIVQGSGANVLTF.

The chain joins TRBV6-2 or TRBV6-3 to TRBJ2-6, with D uncertain. The CDR3 loop spans 16 amino acids. Germline CDR1 is MNHEY and CDR2 is SVGEGT. Trimming removed 4 bases from V and 4 bases from J, with 14 bases in between. The DNA of the CDR3 is TGTGCCAGCAGTTCCCTCAAAACTTCAGGGGCCAACGTCCTGACTTTC. This encodes CASSSLKTSGANVLTF.

This clone was picked up one time. The chain carries TRBV7-3 and TRBJ2-1; possible D gene TRBD1, 5 bases. V lost 2 bases and J lost 8, with 13 bases in between. The CDR3 is 14 amino acids. Germline V CDR1 and CDR2: SGHTA, FQGTGA. The CDR3 reads CASSLLLGPHEQFF. In nucleotides, the CDR3 is TGTGCCAGCAGCTTACTCCTGGGGCCCCATGAGCAGTTCTTC.

This chain links TRBV7-6 with TRBJ2-3; 10 bases match TRBD1. The CDR3 has 17 amino acids. Germline trimming cut 5 bases from V and 5 bases from J; bases unmatched to any gene: 13. Germline-derived CDR1 and CDR2 are SGHVS and FNYEAQ. The DNA for the CDR3 is TGTGCCAGCAGCCCACGCCGGGACAGGGGTTTTGGAGATACGCAGTATTTT. It yields the protein CASSPRRDRGFGDTQYF.

The chain combines TRBV6-2 or TRBV6-3 with TRBJ1-5; D possibly corresponds to TRBD1 (6 bases). This CDR3 has 16 amino acids. Trimming stripped 5 bases from V and 9 bases from J, with 23 bases between. The germline V gene has CDR1 MNHEY and CDR2 SVGEGT. The CDR3 spells CASSPSRGGGGPPQHF. The CDR3 coding sequence is TGTGCCAGCAGTCCCAGTCGGGGGGGCGGCGGTCCGCCCCAGCATTTT.

In this sample, this clone turned up a few times. The chain employs TRBV5-1 and TRBJ1-2, with TRBD1 identical over 7 bases. Germline CDR1 SGHRS, CDR2 YFSETQ. This CDR3 is 14 amino acids long. The V gene end was trimmed by 4 bases and the J gene end by 4 bases; junction bases not matched to a gene: 7. CDR3 in DNA: TGCGCCAGCAGCGCAAGGACAGGTCTCTATGGCTACACCTTC. Translated: CASSARTGLYGYTF.

The V and J genes are TRBV9 and TRBJ2-2, with D tentatively TRBD1 (6 bases). Germline CDR1 reads SGDLS; CDR2 reads YYNGEE. The CDR3 contains 16 residues. V was trimmed by 0 bases and J by 0 bases, leaving 9 bases between them. This CDR3 reads CASSVDGGANTGELFF. CDR3 coding DNA: TGTGCCAGCAGCGTAGATGGGGGCGCGAACACCGGGGAGCTGTTTTTT.

In its sample, this clone was seen a few times. This rearrangement joins TRBV7-8 to TRBJ2-7; 7 bases align to TRBD2. CDR3 size: 16 residues. Germline assignment: CDR1 SGHVS and CDR2 FQNEAQ. Trimming at V came to 2 bases and at J to 0 bases, leaving 7 bases not matched to a gene. CDR3 loop: CASSLFVGGSSYEQYF. CDR3 coding DNA: TGTGCCAGCAGCTTATTCGTCGGCGGGAGCTCCTACGAGCAGTACTTC.

In this sample, this clone turned up a few times. The chain links TRBV19 to TRBJ2-7, with a tentative D call TRBD2 (5 bases). Germline V CDR1 and CDR2: LNHDA, SQIVND (reference sequence). This CDR3 contains 12 residues. The ends were cut back, 6 bases at V and 6 bases at J, with 12 bases in the middle. The CDR3, as DNA: TGTGCCAGTAGCCAACTAGAAAGCGAGCAGTACTTC. It encodes CASSQLESEQYF.

This chain joins TRBV28 and TRBJ2-4, with 8 bases aligning to TRBD2. Germline V lookup: CDR1 MDHEN, CDR2 SYDVKM. The junction had 7 bases not matched to a gene; V was cut back by 9 bases and J by 0 bases. This CDR3 is built from 15 residues. CDR3 sequence reads: CASRIAGIAKNIQYF. For the CDR3, the DNA is TGTGCCAGTCGTATAGCGGGGATAGCCAAAAACATTCAGTACTTC.

The chain links TRBV5-1 to TRBJ2-1, with D possibly being TRBD1 (6 bases). The V gene's germline CDR1 is SGHRS and CDR2 YFSETQ. V lost 0 bases and J lost 8, with 9 bases in between. The CDR3 covers 13 residues. DNA of the CDR3: TGCGCCAGCAGCTTGGCCGAGGGGGATGAGCAGTTCTTC. This codes for CASSLAEGDEQFF.

The chain employs TRBV28 and TRBJ1-5; D call uncertain. Germline CDR1 reads MDHEN; CDR2 reads SYDVKM. The CDR3 is 16 residues long. Trimming left V 3 bases short and J 6 bases short, with 18 bases between. The CDR3 region is CASSFLRRGAGQPQHF. The CDR3 region has the DNA TGTGCCAGCAGTTTTCTCCGCCGGGGTGCCGGTCAGCCCCAGCATTTT.

The chain carries TRBV7-3 and TRBJ2-2; D possibly corresponds to TRBD2 (5 bases). The CDR3 has 15 residues. Germline-derived CDR1 and CDR2 are SGHTA and FQGTGA. Trimming left V 2 bases short and J 2 bases short, with 9 bases between. CDR3 region: CASSLGGFNTGELFF. DNA for the CDR3: TGTGCCAGCAGCTTAGGCGGGTTTAACACCGGGGAGCTGTTTTTT.

This chain joins TRBV5-1 and TRBJ2-2; 10 bases align to TRBD2. The CDR3 is made up of 17 amino acids. The germline gives CDR1 SGHRS, CDR2 YFSETQ. J was trimmed by 4 bases and V by 1 base; bases with no gene match: 7. CDR3 sequence: CASSLSGRADGTGELFF. The CDR3 coding sequence is TGCGCCAGCAGCTTGAGCGGGAGGGCCGATGGCACCGGGGAGCTGTTTTTT.

The chain has TRBV5-1 and TRBJ1-6; the D gene is possibly TRBD1 (6 bases). Germline V CDR1 and CDR2: SGHRS, YFSETQ. Trimming took off 2 bases at V and 4 bases at J, with 13 bases between the two ends. The CDR3 loop spans 16 amino acids. The DNA for the CDR3 is TGCGCCAGCAGCTTTACACTACAGGGATATAATTCACCCCTCCACTTT. This gives the protein CASSFTLQGYNSPLHF.

This clone was recorded only once. The genes are TRBV7-8 and TRBJ2-7; D might be TRBD1 (5 bases). Germline V lookup: CDR1 SGHVS, CDR2 FQNEAQ. The CDR3 totals 14 residues. Trimming took off 1 base at V and 0 bases at J, with 7 bases between the two ends. The CDR3, as DNA: TGTGCCAGCAGCTTAGTTGACAGCTCCTACGAGCAGTACTTC. Protein product: CASSLVDSSYEQYF.

The rearrangement joins TRBV14 to TRBJ1-3; D is unresolved. The CDR3 length is 14 residues. CDR1 is SGHDN and CDR2 is FVKESK in the germline V gene. The ends were cut back, 1 base at V and 2 bases at J, with 6 bases in the middle. CDR3 sequence (DNA): TGTGCCAGCAGCCAAGTACGGGCTGGAAACACCATATATTTT. Amino acids: CASSQVRAGNTIYF.